This T cell receptor beta chain was profiled in a study of T cells after yellow fever vaccination. Study-level points and caveats: Though weaker, the secondary response peaked faster, on day 5 versus 15.

One entry per CDR3 protein results from TCRdb running MiXCR on the 5' RACE reads. The sample has 200,000 to 300,000 distinct CDR3 sequences; around 13% are singletons. Only a few counts were recorded for this clonotype. The antigen is undetermined. One end of the junction does not line up with germline, which may come from a read error. This CDR3 has 13 residues. Looked up from germline, CDR1 is SGHTA and CDR2 is FQGNSA. The V and J genes are TRBV7-2 and TRBJ2-4; TRBD1 might be the D (8 bases). This clonotype was obtained from a man aged 25 to 40 who received the YFV17D yellow fever vaccine. Source: CD4+ T cells sorted from PBMCs, taken 45 days after the yellow fever booster vaccination. CDR3 loop: CASSLDREAGRNF. The CDR3 DNA is TGTGCCAGCAGTTTGGACAGGGAAGCGGGGAGGAACTTC. Looking up the rest from reference TRBV7-2 and TRBJ2-4 gives the full variable domain: GAGVSQSPSNKVTEKGKDVELRCDPISGHTALYWYRQSLGQGLEFLIYFQGNSAPDKSGLPSDRFSAERTGGSVSTLTIQRTQQEDSAVYLCASSLDREAGRNFGAGTRLSVL.